This is a list of T cell receptor beta chains from one sample in a study of blood T cell repertoires in COVID-19. Profiling relied on immunoSEQ multiplex PCR, and the TCRdb table lists in-frame clones only, not all of them. The data show some 80,000 clones, 81% seen once. Source material: peripheral blood. The source is a man older than 75 with acute or convalescent COVID-19. The CDR3 runs from the conserved cysteine through the conserved F or W.

v_call cdr3_aa
TRBV11-2 CASSFDPGLEKVEQYF
TRBV5-1 CASSLTPGAGTSRGLGSYNEQFF
TRBV6-2/TRBV6-3 CASSYYGRVVGTQYF
TRBV5-4 CASSLGQREGTDTQYF
TRBV12-3/TRBV12-4 CASSPHISYEQYF
TRBV24-1 CATSDPGLAGPYNEQFF
TRBV6-5 CASSYEGAYGYTF
TRBV28 CASSTGIYGYTF
TRBV28 CASSLSDRVRGYTF
TRBV20-1 CSASRRAGGISYEQYF
TRBV18 CASSPETKETQYF
TRBV18 CASSPGRSYEQYF
TRBV29-1 CSVEDTGWGANVLTF
TRBV4-1 CASSQYYGQGEELFF
TRBV3-1/TRBV3-2 CASSPYFGAGSTDTQYF
TRBV29-1 CSVGGRRDTEAFF
TRBV27 CASSRNKREPQLF
TRBV28 CASSRQGDGNQPQHF
TRBV7-2 CASSLGGRGLAGELFF
TRBV27 CASSPLGTTNTEAFF
TRBV18 CASSPSTGLNSPLHF
TRBV19 CASSIRGRSTDTQYF
TRBV5-1 CASSLWGDRGTEAFF
TRBV7-9 CASSLGTVGTYEQYF
TRBV4-3 CASSQVVGVAYEQYF
TRBV11-2 CASSLGGSSYNEQFF
TRBV20-1 CSAGTGNEQYF
TRBV11-2 CASSLARASYNEQFF
TRBV5-4 CASSRDPGQGAKAFF
TRBV19 CAASQGVNYGYTF
TRBV28 CASSHPNRGNEKLFF
TRBV2 CASSPTRSFYNEQFF
TRBV10-1 CASSELQGINTEAFF
TRBV19 CASSIPRQGGTEAFF
TRBV6-2/TRBV6-3 CASSRRDSVSYNEQFF
TRBV5-1 CASSLTADQETQYF
TRBV3-1/TRBV3-2 CASSPRGTEAGNQPQHF
TRBV18 CASSPLENQPQHF
TRBV3-1/TRBV3-2 CASSQQAGLSYEQYF
TRBV5-1 CASSPVGGAGKAEAFF
TRBV7-2 CASSPELAGGRNEQFF
TRBV5-6 CASSLPQRSRAYEQYF
TRBV19 CASSESHPSSYNEQFF
TRBV6-5 CASSYSPSGKFGELFF
TRBV7-9 CASSLPPYNEQFF
TRBV18 CASSPPSQGGQPQHF
TRBV10-3 CAISQTGQLDNSPLHF
TRBV27 CASSPGWSTEAFF
TRBV2 CASTDIGFLAKNIQYF
TRBV7-2 CASSLGASGVYEQYF
TRBV18 CASSTERELEQYF
TRBV30 CAWSVLQGTGNQPQHF
TRBV5-1 CASSPRQGRSYTF
TRBV7-2 CASSSTGGIGEQYF